This T cell receptor (beta chain) was captured in a study of cytomegalovirus exposure and HLA in healthy donors. Study-wide background: The same platform was used for the 120 validation repertoires and the approximately 670 first-cohort repertoires, a later analysis reported. Notes on the study in general: In vitro testing confirmed a few CMV-associated chains as specific for CMV antigens. Researchers counted some 150 TCR beta chains as cytomegalovirus-associated.

The donors were in the 120-subject validation cohort, distinct from the roughly 700-subject first cohort. Only in-frame clones appear in the TCRdb table, and some are missing; sequencing was by immunoSEQ multiplex PCR. The sample yields approximately 260,000 clones, 65% to 90% seen once. The junction had 3 bases not matched to a gene; V was cut back by 5 bases and J by 0 bases. Germline V gene data show CDR1 as GTSNPN and CDR2 as SVGIG (reference sequence). The CDR3 has 14 residues. Points on this clone: Antigen: not known.

The sequence came from a woman younger than 35 in good health and CMV-seronegative. The V gene is TRBV30, the J gene TRBJ1-2; 10 nucleotides agree with TRBD1. Sample: PBMCs. CDR3 bases: TGTGCCTGGGACAGGGGGCCTTCTAACTATGGCTACACCTTC. Translated: CAWDRGPSNYGYTF.